These 21 T cell receptor beta chains share one sample of origin, sequenced in a study of stem cell transplantation in POMP-related autoinflammatory disease. Profiling relied on immunoSEQ multiplex PCR, and the TCRdb table lists in-frame clones only, not all of them. The sample records some 68,000 clones, roughly 88% being singletons. The source material was CD4+ T cells from PBMCs, sampled after stem cell transplantation. These receptors all come from a human patient with POMP-related autoinflammation and immune dysregulation (PRAID). These T cells may partly come from the graft donor.

This clone was found once. The CDR3 reads CACRTSGNPNEQFF. The CDR3 DNA reads as TGTGCCTGCAGGACTAGCGGGAACCCCAATGAGCAGTTCTTC. The chain is built from TRBV30 and TRBJ2-1; 12 bases map to TRBD2. CDR3 length equals 14 residues. Per the germline V gene, CDR1 is GTSNPN and CDR2 is SVGIG (reference sequence). The V and J ends lost 6 bases and 6 bases, in that order; junction bases with no gene match: 6.

V is TRBV10-2 and J is TRBJ2-1, with TRBD2 matching 10 bases. The CDR3 runs 15 residues. Germline assignment: CDR1 WSHSY and CDR2 SAAADI. The V gene end was trimmed by 9 bases and the J gene end by 9 bases; junction bases not matched to a gene: 14. CDR3 in amino acids: CASSRTSGLSGEQFF. The CDR3 nucleotides are TGCGCCAGTTCCCGGACTAGCGGCCTGTCTGGTGAGCAGTTCTTC.

The rearrangement uses TRBV7-3 and TRBJ2-1, with 7 bases lining up with TRBD2. V was clipped by 5 bases and J by 7 bases; unmatched bases: 11. The CDR3 covers 15 residues. Germline V lookup: CDR1 SGHTA, CDR2 FQGTGA. CDR3 residues: CASSRASGSGNEQFF. The CDR3 DNA follows: TGTGCCAGCAGCCGTGCTAGCGGTAGCGGAAATGAGCAGTTCTTC.

This chain connects TRBV5-6 to TRBJ2-7; tentatively, D is TRBD2 (6 bases). V dropped 0 bases and J dropped 5 bases, with 12 bases sitting between them. CDR1 and CDR2 from the germline V gene are SGHDT and YYEEEE. The CDR3 contains 14 residues. CDR3 sequence (DNA): TGTGCCAGCAGCTTGGTACCCGGAGGGGACGAGCAGTACGTC. As protein: CASSLVPGGDEQYV.

The gene calls are TRBV6-6 and TRBJ1-3, with no clear D. Trimming removed 3 bases from V and 2 bases from J, with 5 bases in between. There are 13 residues in the CDR3. Germline lookup yields CDR1 MNHNY and CDR2 SVGAGI (reference sequence). The CDR3 DNA is TGTGCCAGCAGTTATGTCGCTGGAAACACCATATATTTT. It encodes CASSYVAGNTIYF.

V usage is TRBV7-8 and J usage is TRBJ2-5; tentatively, D is TRBD1 (5 bases). Germline-derived CDR1 and CDR2 are SGHVS and FQNEAQ. Deletions cut 2 bases from V and 4 bases from J, with 14 bases between. The CDR3 loop spans 15 amino acids. The CDR3 DNA is TGTGCCAGCAGCTTACGCAGGGCCAAGGTAGAGACCCAGTACTTC. Protein sequence: CASSLRRAKVETQYF.

Here the CDR3 DNA reads TGTGCCAGCAGTGATCCCTTTACAGAGACCCAGTACTTC. This codes for CASSDPFTETQYF. The V and J genes are TRBV2 and TRBJ2-5; no firm D call. V was cut by 3 bases and J by 4 bases, with 9 bases left in between. CDR3 size: 13 residues. Germline V gives CDR1 SNHLY, CDR2 FYNNEI.

The CDR3 loop is CASSTTGGFNQPQHF. CDR3 in DNA: TGTGCCAGTAGTACGACAGGGGGGTTCAATCAGCCCCAGCATTTT. V is TRBV19 and J is TRBJ1-5; 9 nucleotides align to TRBD1. Germline assignment: CDR1 LNHDA and CDR2 SQIVND (reference sequence). The CDR3 length is 15 residues. Unmatched junction bases numbered 4, after V lost 4 bases and J lost 3 bases.

The chain carries TRBV5-1 and TRBJ2-3, with TRBD1 matching over 7 bases. This CDR3 is built from 16 residues. Looked up from germline, CDR1 is SGHRS and CDR2 is YFSETQ. Trimming took 7 bases from V and 4 from J; bases not matched to a gene: 15. The CDR3 coding sequence is TGCGCCAGCTACCCTAGGGGGCAGACTCCTGCAGATACGCAGTATTTT. This translates into CASYPRGQTPADTQYF.

This clone was counted a single time. This chain uses TRBV27 with TRBJ1-6, with D possibly matching TRBD1 (5 bases). V lost 2 bases and J 7 bases, leaving 12 bases between the germline ends. Germline V lookup: CDR1 MNHEY, CDR2 SMNVEV (reference sequence). This CDR3 is built from 15 residues. The CDR3 sequence: CASSLRKNRNSPLHF. CDR3 nucleotides: TGTGCCAGCAGTTTACGGAAAAACAGGAATTCACCCCTCCACTTT.

This clone has only one observation. This chain uses TRBV7-2 with TRBJ2-2, with D possibly matching TRBD1 (6 bases). Trimming removed 3 bases at V and 2 bases at J, with 7 bases between. The CDR3 loop spans 14 amino acids. Germline CDR1 reads SGHTA; CDR2 reads FQGNSA. The CDR3 DNA reads TGTGCCAGCAGCTTGGACAGCAACACCGGGGAGCTGTTTTTT. This translates into CASSLDSNTGELFF.

The V and J genes are TRBV6-5 and TRBJ2-1, with 7 bases aligning to TRBD2. Trimming cost V 6 bases and J 7 bases; bases outside gene matches: 3. CDR1 and CDR2 (germline): MNHEY, SVGAGI. The CDR3 loop spans 12 amino acids. CDR3 in DNA: TGTGCCAGCAGCGGGAGGTTGAATGAGCAGTTCTTC. As protein: CASSGRLNEQFF.

This chain links TRBV28 with TRBJ2-1; D is possibly TRBD2 (5 bases). Per germline, CDR1 MDHEN and CDR2 SYDVKM. V dropped 2 bases and J dropped 6 bases, with 11 bases sitting between them. This CDR3 is 14 amino acids long. DNA of the CDR3: TGTGCCAGCAGTTTACTAGCCCGGGGCAATGAGCAGTTCTTC. Translating it yields CASSLLARGNEQFF.

The chain has TRBV6-5 and TRBJ1-1; TRBD1 matches at 10 bases. The CDR3 length is 15 residues. Germline trimming cut 7 bases from V and 3 bases from J; bases unmatched to any gene: 8. Germline CDR1 MNHEY, CDR2 SVGAGI. In nucleotides, the CDR3 is TGTGCCAGCACTCGGACAGGGGGGTCGGACACTGAAGCTTTCTTT. This gives the protein CASTRTGGSDTEAFF.

The chain combines TRBV7-8 with TRBJ2-7; D ambiguous. The germline CDR1 and CDR2 sequences are SGHVS and FQNEAQ. V was shortened by 5 bases and J by 3 bases, with 8 bases between the two germline ends. The CDR3 length is 12 residues. The CDR3 nucleotides read TGTGCCAGCAGCCGTCTGAACTACGAGCAGTACTTC. Translating it yields CASSRLNYEQYF.

This chain uses TRBV3-1 (or the pseudogene TRBV3-2) with TRBJ2-1; 9 bases fit TRBD2. Per germline, CDR1 LGHDT and CDR2 YNNKEL (reference sequence). J lost 9 bases, V lost 5 bases, and 11 bases had no gene match. This CDR3 comprises 15 residues. DNA for the CDR3: TGTGCCAGCAGCACTTTGGCTAGCGGGACGATTGAGCAGTTCTTC. It encodes CASSTLASGTIEQFF.

V gene TRBV3-1 (or the pseudogene TRBV3-2) combines with J gene TRBJ2-3; 8 bases map to TRBD1. Germline V gene lookup returns CDR1 LGHDT and CDR2 YNNKEL (reference sequence). V was pared by 0 bases and J by 6 bases, with 5 bases of the junction left unmatched. This CDR3 is 15 amino acids long. CDR3 DNA sequence: TGTGCCAGCAGCCAAGATCGGACAGGGACGGATACGCAGTATTTT. This gives the protein CASSQDRTGTDTQYF.

A remark on this clone: A read error is likely, as this CDR3 ends without the conserved phenylalanine or tryptophan. The limits of the CDR3 on the DNA are not certain, so only TCRdb's listed CDR3 is given. The chain links TRBV2 to TRBJ1-2; the table gives TRBD1 as D, unverified against the DNA. The CDR3 is 13 residues long, counting both termini. The germline V gene has CDR1 SNHLY and CDR2 FYNNEI. This chain's CDR3 is CASSPLGQAPNLI.

The CDR3 is CASSIGRGDEKLFF. Here the CDR3 DNA reads TGTGCCAGCTCAATTGGTCGGGGCGATGAAAAACTGTTTTTT. V is TRBV18 and J is TRBJ1-4, with TRBD1 as a possible D gene (5 bases). CDR1 is KGHSH, CDR2 LQKENI, per germline. The CDR3 is 14 amino acids. The germline V and J ends were trimmed by 5 bases and 6 bases, with 13 bases remaining between them.

The chain uses TRBV4-1 and TRBJ2-3; 9 bases align to TRBD2. Losses at the gene ends were 0 bases for V and 2 bases for J; bases not matched to a gene: 9. This CDR3 contains 18 residues. Germline V CDR1 and CDR2: MGHRA, YSYEKL. The CDR3 is CASSQENPGLAITDTQYF. The CDR3 DNA sequence: TGCGCCAGCAGCCAAGAGAACCCGGGACTAGCTATCACAGATACGCAGTATTTT.

CDR3: CSARDADTQYF. CDR3 in DNA: TGCAGTGCTAGAGATGCAGATACGCAGTATTTT. The chain has TRBV20-1 and TRBJ2-3, with unresolved D. Trimming removed 0 bases at V and 4 bases at J, with 2 bases between. CDR3 length: 11 residues. Germline CDR1 is DFQATT and CDR2 is SNEGSKA (reference sequence).